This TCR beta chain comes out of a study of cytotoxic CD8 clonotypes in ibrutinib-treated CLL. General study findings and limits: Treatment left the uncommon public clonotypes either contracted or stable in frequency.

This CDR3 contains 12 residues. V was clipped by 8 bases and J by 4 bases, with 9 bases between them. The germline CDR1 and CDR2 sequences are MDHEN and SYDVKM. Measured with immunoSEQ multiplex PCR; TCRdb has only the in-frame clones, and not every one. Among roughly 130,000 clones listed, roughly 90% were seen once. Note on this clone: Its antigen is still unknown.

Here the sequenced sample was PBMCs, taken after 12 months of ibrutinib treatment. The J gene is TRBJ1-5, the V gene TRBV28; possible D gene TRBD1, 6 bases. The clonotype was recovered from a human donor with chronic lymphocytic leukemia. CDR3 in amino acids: CASQRGNQPQHF. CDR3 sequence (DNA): TGTGCCAGCCAAAGGGGGAATCAGCCCCAGCATTTT.